Given below is one T cell receptor (beta chain) in context. The antigen remains undetermined. The source of the sample is a study of OX40 agonist ivuxolimab in advanced cancers. Whole-study context: Every 2 weeks, patients got intravenous ivuxolimab at one of six dose levels (0.01-10 mg/kg). Patients achieving partial responses numbered three: one hepatocellular carcinoma case and two cutaneous melanoma cases. Notes on the study in general: Normalized T-cell clonal expansion was also low in a subset of nonresponders. The study observed clonal expansion of CD4+ and CD8+ blood T cells by week 6 at 0.1 to 3.0 mg/kg.

Sequenced by immunoSEQ multiplex PCR; TCRdb stores in-frame clones only, minus some. Of about 46,000 clones in the sample, 88% were seen once. This clonotype originated in an adult with an advanced solid tumor such as melanoma, head and neck, liver or kidney cancer. This sample comprised CD4+ or CD8+ T cells sorted from blood, obtained in a trial of the OX40 agonist ivuxolimab.

DNA of the CDR3: TGTGCCAGCAGCTTATCGGGGGCCTACGAGCAGTACTTC. Translation: CASSLSGAYEQYF. The chain uses TRBV7-2 and TRBJ2-7; possibly TRBD2 for D (6 bases). CDR1 and CDR2 (germline): SGHTA, FQGNSA. V was shortened by 2 bases and J by 2 bases, with 7 bases between the two germline ends. The CDR3 has 13 amino acids.